One sample yielded the 18 T cell receptor beta chains listed below, sequenced in a study of blood T cell repertoires in COVID-19. Profiling relied on immunoSEQ multiplex PCR, and the TCRdb table lists in-frame clones only, not all of them. There are about 350,000 clones in the sample; approximately 86% occur only once, and less than 9% lies in the top ten. Sequencing was carried out using peripheral blood. These receptor sequences come from a woman aged 55-70 years with COVID-19, enrolled during active disease.

CDR3 residues: CASSLGRGLAFF. CDR3 bases: TGTGCCAGCAGCTTAGGGCGAGGGTTGGCTTTCTTT. The chain carries TRBV13 and TRBJ1-1; D ambiguous. The germline V and J ends were trimmed by 0 bases and 11 bases, with 10 bases remaining between them. Germline V lookup: CDR1 PRHDT, CDR2 FYEKMQ (reference sequence). This CDR3 has 12 amino acids.

This chain uses TRBV9 with TRBJ1-6, with D hard to call. The germline V and J ends were trimmed by 4 bases and 7 bases, with 15 bases remaining between them. From germline, CDR1 is SGDLS and CDR2 YYNGEE. CDR3 size: 15 residues. The CDR3 region has the DNA TGTGCCAGCAGCCAAGAAGGGTCGGGGAATTCACCCCTCCACTTT. This translates into CASSQEGSGNSPLHF.

The V gene is TRBV18, the J gene TRBJ1-2; D may be TRBD1 (5 bases). From germline, CDR1 is KGHSH and CDR2 LQKENI. The ends were cut back, 3 bases at V and 6 bases at J, with 14 bases in the middle. The CDR3 has 14 amino acids. The CDR3 is CASSPSEDMHGYTF. The CDR3 DNA sequence: TGTGCCAGCTCACCCTCTGAGGACATGCATGGCTACACCTTC.

In DNA, the CDR3 is TGTGCCAGCAGCTTACAAACAGGGGGCGTGAACGAGCAGTACTTC. This sequence encodes CASSLQTGGVNEQYF. This chain links TRBV11-2 with TRBJ2-7; 9 positions agree with TRBD1. Germline V gives CDR1 SGHAT, CDR2 FQNNGV. The CDR3 sequence is 15 residues long. V dropped 2 bases and J dropped 5; count of bases not matched to a gene: 7.

The chain carries TRBV6-1 and TRBJ2-1; D may be TRBD2 (7 bases). This CDR3 has 17 amino acids. Per the germline V gene, CDR1 is MNHNS and CDR2 is SASEGT. The germline V and J ends were trimmed by 3 bases and 0 bases, with 15 bases remaining between them. CDR3 residues: CASSDLEGGPSYNEQFF. CDR3 nucleotide sequence: TGTGCCAGCAGTGACTTAGAGGGGGGGCCCTCCTACAATGAGCAGTTCTTC.

This sequence joins TRBV6-1 and TRBJ2-7; 7 bases agree with TRBD1. The CDR3 consists of 15 residues. Germline V gene lookup returns CDR1 MNHNS and CDR2 SASEGT. V shed 3 bases and J 3 bases; nucleotides not matched to a gene: 8. In DNA form, the CDR3 reads TGTGCCAGCAGTGAGGTCTGGACAGGTATCTACGAGCAGTACTTC. This encodes CASSEVWTGIYEQYF.

The chain links TRBV6-5 to TRBJ1-3; weak D call: TRBD1 (5 bases). V was trimmed by 7 bases and J by 4 bases, leaving 17 bases between them. The germline gives CDR1 MNHEY, CDR2 SVGAGI. The CDR3 loop spans 15 amino acids. The CDR3 DNA is TGTGCCAGCATTCTCCAAGGGGCGGGGGGAAACACCATATATTTT. It encodes CASILQGAGGNTIYF.

The rearrangement links TRBV27 to TRBJ1-1, with 8 bases lining up with TRBD1. The V and J ends lost 0 bases and 5 bases, in that order; junction bases with no gene match: 8. Looked up from germline, CDR1 is MNHEY and CDR2 is SMNVEV (reference sequence). The length of the CDR3 is 16 residues. The DNA for the CDR3 is TGTGCCAGCAGTTTATCTCCCGGGACAGGAAGTACTGAAGCTTTCTTT. Its translation is CASSLSPGTGSTEAFF.

This chain connects TRBV18 to TRBJ1-4, with TRBD1 as a possible D gene (5 bases). Germline CDR1 reads KGHSH; CDR2 reads LQKENI. V lost 6 bases and J lost 5, with 13 bases in between. CDR3 length: 14 residues. The CDR3 DNA follows: TGTGCCAGCTCCGGGGAGGCAGGGAATGAAAAACTGTTTTTT. Its translation is CASSGEAGNEKLFF. The entire variable domain, with the rest obtained from reference TRBV18 and TRBJ1-4, is as follows: NAGVMQNPRHLVRRRGQEARLRCSPMKGHSHVYWYRQLPEEGLKFMVYLQKENIIDESGMPKERFSAEFPKEGPSILRIQQVVRGDSAAYFCASSGEAGNEKLFFGSGTQLSVL.

Regarding this clone: This CDR3 is also generated by other DNA sequences in the sample. This sequence joins TRBV10-3 and TRBJ2-1, with D possibly matching TRBD1 (5 bases). The CDR3 covers 14 residues. V dropped 6 bases and J dropped 1 base, with 10 bases sitting between them. Germline loops: CDR1 ENHRY, CDR2 SYGVKD. The CDR3 region has the DNA TGTGCCATCAGCGAATCAGGGTCCTACAATGAGCAGTTCTTC. Amino acids: CAISESGSYNEQFF.

The chain links TRBV7-6 to TRBJ2-7; no clear D gene. V was clipped by 5 bases and J by 0 bases, with 20 bases between them. Germline V CDR1 and CDR2: SGHVS, FNYEAQ. There are 17 residues in the CDR3. The CDR3 is CASSPTGSAFNSYEQYF. CDR3 bases: TGTGCCAGCAGCCCAACCGGGTCTGCCTTCAACTCCTACGAGCAGTACTTC. The full variable domain, its missing parts supplied by reference TRBV7-6 and TRBJ2-7, is GAGVSQSPRYKVTKRGQDVALRCDPISGHVSLYWYRQALGQGPEFLTYFNYEAQQDKSGLPNDRFSAERPEGSISTLTIQRTEQRDSAMYRCASSPTGSAFNSYEQYFGPGTRLTVT.

The chain joins TRBV27 to TRBJ2-7, with D uncertain. Trimming cost V 3 bases and J 0 bases, with 9 bases left between them. Germline CDR1 and CDR2: MNHEY and SMNVEV (reference sequence). The CDR3 is 14 amino acids. The CDR3 here is CASSLGRFSYEQYF. Here the CDR3 DNA reads TGTGCCAGCAGTTTGGGCAGGTTCTCCTACGAGCAGTACTTC.

The chain uses TRBV2 and TRBJ2-1, with 10 bases lining up with TRBD2. The germline CDR1 and CDR2 sequences are SNHLY and FYNNEI. Trimming took 7 bases from V and 7 from J; bases not matched to a gene: 10. The CDR3 loop spans 15 amino acids. The CDR3 nucleotides are TGTGCCAGCACCAAAGAGCGGGGGGGCGGGAATGAGCAGTTCTTC. Encoded protein: CASTKERGGGNEQFF.

The chain links TRBV5-1 to TRBJ2-1; TRBD2 matches at 9 bases. V lost 4 bases, J lost 6 bases, and 5 bases stayed unmatched. The CDR3 sequence is 14 residues long. Germline lookup yields CDR1 SGHRS and CDR2 YFSETQ. CDR3 in amino acids: CASSALAGLNEQFF. CDR3 coding DNA: TGCGCCAGCAGCGCACTAGCGGGCCTCAATGAGCAGTTCTTC.

This sequence joins TRBV6-5 and TRBJ2-7; D may be TRBD1 (5 bases). The germline V gene encodes CDR1 MNHEY and CDR2 SVGAGI. The CDR3 has 14 amino acids. The V end was cut by 6 bases, the J end by 2 bases, with 14 bases between. The DNA of the CDR3 is TGTGCCAGCAGCCCCTCATGGGGCACCTACGAGCAGTACTTC. This codes for CASSPSWGTYEQYF.

CDR3 DNA sequence: TGTGCCAGCAGTACAGGGGCTGGCTCCTACAATGAGCAGTTCTTC. Translating it yields CASSTGAGSYNEQFF. This sequence joins TRBV27 and TRBJ2-1; 7 bases agree with TRBD1. CDR1 MNHEY and CDR2 SMNVEV come from the germline V gene (reference sequence). The junction had 4 bases not matched to a gene; V was cut back by 5 bases and J by 0 bases. The CDR3 covers 15 residues.

The chain couples TRBV6-4 to TRBJ1-6, with 7 bases that match TRBD1. Germline V CDR1 and CDR2: MRHNA, SNTAGT. With V trimmed by 6 bases and J by 10 bases, 9 bases remained unmatched. This CDR3 region has 14 residues. DNA of the CDR3: TGTGCCAGCAGCGTTGATACAGGGGCATCACCCCTCCACTTT. Protein product: CASSVDTGASPLHF.

This chain connects TRBV9 to TRBJ2-5; 9 nucleotides match TRBD1. Germline V gene lookup returns CDR1 SGDLS and CDR2 YYNGEE. This CDR3 has 14 residues. V trimming: 4 bases; J trimming: 5 bases; junction bases outside the gene matches: 6. The CDR3 region has the DNA TGTGCCAGCAGCCCAGGGACAGGGTGGGAGACCCAGTACTTC. The encoded protein is CASSPGTGWETQYF. The full variable domain, completed using reference TRBV9 and TRBJ2-5, is DSGVTQTPKHLITATGQRVTLRCSPRSGDLSVYWYQQSLDQGLQFLIQYYNGEERAKGNILERFSAQQFPDLHSELNLSSLELGDSALYFCASSPGTGWETQYFGPGTRLLVL.